A single sample is the source of the 29 T cell receptor beta chains below, sequenced in a study of T cell changes during pregnancy in multiple sclerosis. Measured with immunoSEQ multiplex PCR; TCRdb has only the in-frame clones, and not every one. The table shows around 110,000 clones, with approximately 90% occurring only once. The source was peripheral blood, collected in the third trimester of pregnancy. These receptors all stem from a female donor with multiple sclerosis, enrolled in a pregnancy study.

The chain carries TRBV19 and TRBJ1-3; no firm D call. The V and J ends lost 10 bases and 3 bases respectively, with 16 bases between them. CDR3 length equals 14 residues. CDR1 and CDR2 (germline): LNHDA, SQIVND (reference sequence). CDR3 sequence: CATAGLSFGNTIYF. The CDR3 DNA follows: TGTGCCACCGCAGGCCTGAGCTTTGGAAACACCATATATTTT.

The chain combines TRBV30 with TRBJ1-3; D unresolved. The V gene's germline CDR1 is GTSNPN and CDR2 SVGIG (reference sequence). The CDR3 extends over 15 amino acids. V was pared by 5 bases and J by 0 bases, with 14 bases between. DNA of the CDR3: TGTGCCTGGTCTGTCGGGGTCAACTCTGGAAACACCATATATTTT. Its protein product is CAWSVGVNSGNTIYF.

There are a few counts of this clone. The gene calls are TRBV19 and TRBJ1-6; D gene ambiguous. The ends were cut back, 0 bases at V and 10 bases at J, with 13 bases in the middle. The CDR3 length is 15 residues. Per germline, CDR1 LNHDA and CDR2 SQIVND (reference sequence). In nucleotides, the CDR3 is TGTGCCAGTAGTATAGATAGTGGAACAGCCTCACCCCTCCACTTT. Residues: CASSIDSGTASPLHF.

This chain links TRBV10-3 with TRBJ2-1; 7 bases align to TRBD2. The germline CDR1 and CDR2 sequences are ENHRY and SYGVKD. V was pared by 6 bases and J by 0 bases, with 5 bases of the junction left unmatched. CDR3 length equals 15 residues. The CDR3 spells CAISLRGDSYNEQFF. CDR3 in DNA: TGTGCCATCAGCCTCCGGGGGGACTCCTACAATGAGCAGTTCTTC.

The chain couples TRBV27 to TRBJ1-5; TRBD1 matches 8 bases. The V and J ends lost 5 bases and 3 bases, in that order; junction bases with no gene match: 6. This CDR3 region has 15 residues. CDR1 and CDR2 from the germline V gene are MNHEY and SMNVEV (reference sequence). CDR3 coding DNA: TGTGCCAGCAGTCCCGGACAGGGCCCCAATCAGCCCCAGCATTTT. This encodes CASSPGQGPNQPQHF.

This chain connects TRBV19 to TRBJ1-1; D possibly corresponds to TRBD1 (5 bases). The CDR3 runs 15 residues. V lost 1 base to trimming and J lost 0 bases, with 9 bases between them. Per germline, CDR1 LNHDA and CDR2 SQIVND (reference sequence). CDR3 amino acids: CASSIVLGLNTEAFF. CDR3 sequence (DNA): TGTGCCAGTAGTATAGTTTTGGGGCTGAACACTGAAGCTTTCTTT.

The rearrangement joins TRBV5-4 to TRBJ1-2; TRBD1 matches at 7 bases. Germline CDR1 is SGHNT and CDR2 is YYREEE (reference sequence). With 6 bases clipped from V and 8 bases from J, the junction kept 10 bases outside the gene matches. The CDR3 totals 13 residues. DNA for the CDR3: TGTGCCAGCACCGCTCAGGGGGATCACGGCTACACCTTC. Residues: CASTAQGDHGYTF.

The rearrangement uses TRBV28 and TRBJ1-2; D perhaps matches TRBD1 (5 bases). Germline assignment: CDR1 MDHEN and CDR2 SYDVKM. This CDR3 region has 14 residues. V was clipped by 6 bases and J by 13 bases, with 24 bases between them. The CDR3 region is CASRTLPGAGRGTF. CDR3 DNA: TGTGCCAGCAGAACACTACCCGGGGCGGGGCGGGGCACCTTC.

The chain links TRBV28 to TRBJ2-2; D remains ambiguous. Trimming took off 6 bases at V and 4 bases at J, with 15 bases between the two ends. The germline V gene encodes CDR1 MDHEN and CDR2 SYDVKM. This CDR3 has 15 residues. Written as DNA, the CDR3 is TGTGCCAGCAGACTGAGCCTACCAAGCACCGGGGAGCTGTTTTTT. This codes for CASRLSLPSTGELFF.

This sequence joins TRBV11-3 and TRBJ1-1; D gene ambiguous. Germline V gene lookup returns CDR1 SGHNT and CDR2 YENEEA. The V end lost 2 bases, the J end lost 4 bases, and 8 bases lay between the germline ends. The CDR3 runs 13 residues. Here the CDR3 reads CASSLTGGTEAFF. The CDR3 DNA reads TGTGCCAGCAGCTTAACCGGCGGCACTGAAGCTTTCTTT.

This clone has only one observation. J is TRBJ2-1 and V is TRBV7-9; TRBD2 agrees at 7 bases. The CDR3 is 14 residues long. Unmatched junction bases numbered 4, after V lost 5 bases and J lost 3 bases. From germline, CDR1 is SEHNR and CDR2 FQNEAQ (reference sequence). The CDR3 coding sequence is TGTGCCAGCAGCCCCGGCGGGGGCTACAATGAGCAGTTCTTC. This gives the protein CASSPGGGYNEQFF.

This chain links TRBV9 with TRBJ2-3; D uncertain. V was shortened by 1 base and J by 6 bases, with 12 bases between the two germline ends. The CDR3 has 14 amino acids. Germline CDR1 reads SGDLS; CDR2 reads YYNGEE. The CDR3 nucleotides are TGTGCCAGCAGCGTAAGTCCGGAGCCGGATACGCAGTATTTT. This encodes CASSVSPEPDTQYF.

The genes are TRBV30 and TRBJ1-2, with a weak D call TRBD1 (6 bases). Deletions cut 2 bases from V and 4 bases from J, with 20 bases between. The germline CDR1 and CDR2 sequences are GTSNPN and SVGIG (reference sequence). The CDR3 consists of 16 residues. As DNA, the CDR3 is TGTGCCTGGAGTAGACCTGGGACACCGGGGAGCTATGGCTACACCTTC. Residues: CAWSRPGTPGSYGYTF.

V usage is TRBV6-1 and J usage is TRBJ1-4, with 8 bases aligning to TRBD1. CDR1 is MNHNS, CDR2 SASEGT, per germline. The CDR3 sequence is 18 residues long. J was trimmed by 0 bases and V by 4 bases; bases with no gene match: 10. The CDR3 nucleotides are TGTGCCAGCAGTGCCAAAACAGGGGGGGCTGCAACTAATGAAAAACTGTTTTTT. Translating gives CASSAKTGGAATNEKLFF.

This chain joins TRBV2 and TRBJ2-5; D is uncertain. Judging by the DNA end, TRBJ2-7 fits better; the J call may be wrong. CDR3 size: 12 residues. CDR1 and CDR2 (germline): SNHLY, FYNNEI. CDR3 nucleotide sequence: TGTGCCAGCAGTGAAACCTGGTACGAGCAGTACTTC. Its translation is CASSETWYEQYF.

V usage is TRBV2 and J usage is TRBJ1-5; the match to TRBD1 covers 10 bases. The CDR3 is 16 amino acids. The germline V gene has CDR1 SNHLY and CDR2 FYNNEI. The junction had 4 bases not matched to a gene; V was cut back by 4 bases and J by 1 base. CDR3 sequence: CASSVDRGRSNQPQHF. CDR3 DNA sequence: TGTGCCAGCAGTGTCGACAGGGGGCGGAGCAATCAGCCCCAGCATTTT.

The rearrangement links TRBV18 to TRBJ2-1; tentatively, D is TRBD2 (6 bases). The CDR3 totals 14 residues. The germline CDR1 and CDR2 sequences are KGHSH and LQKENI. V gave up 2 bases and J gave up 8 bases, with 13 bases separating them. The CDR3 DNA follows: TGTGCCAGCTCACCAACGGGAGTGCTGCATGAGCAGTTCTTC. Protein: CASSPTGVLHEQFF.

The CDR3 region has the DNA TGTGCCAGCTCACCATACAGGGTCAGCCGAATGAACACTGAAGCTTTCTTT. Protein sequence: CASSPYRVSRMNTEAFF. This chain links TRBV18 with TRBJ1-1, with a weak D call TRBD1 (6 bases). The V and J ends lost 2 bases and 0 bases respectively, with 16 bases between them. Germline lookup yields CDR1 KGHSH and CDR2 LQKENI. This CDR3 has 17 residues.

The genes are TRBV7-7 and TRBJ1-1, with 7 bases aligning to TRBD1. Germline trimming cut 5 bases from V and 10 bases from J; bases unmatched to any gene: 13. From germline, CDR1 is SSHAT and CDR2 FNYEAQ (reference sequence). CDR3 length equals 14 residues. Written as DNA, the CDR3 is TGTGCCAGCAGCCCACTGGGAGGACAGGAGGCAGCTTTCTTT. Its protein is CASSPLGGQEAAFF.

The gene calls are TRBV7-7 and TRBJ2-7; 9 bases fit TRBD1. V dropped 3 bases and J dropped 6; count of bases not matched to a gene: 3. This CDR3 is 13 amino acids long. CDR1 and CDR2 from the germline V gene are SSHAT and FNYEAQ (reference sequence). For the CDR3, the DNA is TGTGCCAGCAGCTTGGGACAGGGAGGCGAGCAGTACTTC. It yields the protein CASSLGQGGEQYF. Filled out from reference TRBV7-7 and TRBJ2-7, the complete variable domain reads GAGVSQSPRYKVTKRGQDVTLRCDPISSHATLYWYQQALGQGPEFLTYFNYEAQPDKSGLPSDRFSAERPEGSISTLTIQRTEQRDSAMYRCASSLGQGGEQYFGPGTRLTVT.

This clone was counted once. The chain recombines TRBV4-1 with TRBJ2-1; D is perhaps TRBD2 (5 bases). CDR1 is MGHRA and CDR2 is YSYEKL in the germline V gene. The CDR3 covers 12 residues. V was trimmed by 1 base and J by 9 bases, leaving 7 bases between them. The CDR3 sequence: CASSQGAGEQFF. The CDR3 coding sequence is TGCGCCAGCAGCCAAGGGGCGGGTGAGCAGTTCTTC.

The J gene is TRBJ2-3, the V gene TRBV5-1; maybe TRBD2 (6 bases). This CDR3 has 13 amino acids. V lost 4 bases and J lost 9, with 15 bases in between. The germline gives CDR1 SGHRS, CDR2 YFSETQ. Here the CDR3 reads CASSAAPEGTQYF. The CDR3 DNA follows: TGCGCCAGCAGCGCCGCACCGGAGGGGACGCAGTATTTT.

This clone has only a few counts. The chain uses TRBV19 and TRBJ1-5, with 9 bases identical to TRBD1. CDR3 length: 17 amino acids. Germline V CDR1 and CDR2: LNHDA, SQIVND (reference sequence). V trimming: 2 bases; J trimming: 5 bases; junction bases outside the gene matches: 10. CDR3 protein: CASSITGTGSRYQPQHF. In nucleotides, the CDR3 is TGTGCCAGTAGTATAACGGGGACAGGGTCGAGGTATCAGCCCCAGCATTTT.

This rearrangement joins TRBV5-4 to TRBJ1-1; a possible D gene is TRBD1 (5 bases). Trimming took off 3 bases at V and 1 base at J, with 13 bases between the two ends. Germline-derived CDR1 and CDR2 are SGHNT and YYREEE (reference sequence). There are 15 residues in the CDR3. The CDR3: CASSYQGGENTEAFF. The CDR3 nucleotides read TGTGCCAGCAGCTATCAGGGTGGGGAGAACACTGAAGCTTTCTTT.

J is TRBJ2-5 and V is TRBV25-1; weak D call: TRBD1 (6 bases). In germline, CDR1 is MGHDK, CDR2 SYGVNS. The CDR3 totals 12 residues. The V gene lost 6 bases and the J gene lost 3 bases, with 8 bases spanning the gap. The CDR3 region is CASSYREETQYF. The CDR3 DNA reads TGTGCCAGCAGCTACAGGGAAGAGACCCAGTACTTC. Full variable domain (rest looked up from reference TRBV25-1 and TRBJ2-5): EADIYQTPRYLVIGTGKKITLECSQTMGHDKMYWYQQDPGMELHLIHYSYGVNSTEKGDLSSESTVSRIRTEHFPLTLESARPSHTSQYLCASSYREETQYFGPGTRLLVL.

V usage is TRBV27 and J usage is TRBJ2-7, with 13 bases aligning to TRBD2. Germline CDR1 MNHEY, CDR2 SMNVEV (reference sequence). After removal of 6 bases from V and 1 base from J, the junction contained 15 bases not matched to a gene. This CDR3 region has 19 residues. CDR3 nucleotides: TGTGCCAGCAGCCGGGCTGGACTAGCGGGAGAGGGGGGGTCCTACGAGCAGTACTTC. The encoded protein is CASSRAGLAGEGGSYEQYF.

The CDR3 region is CASSTSDGDSPLHF. The DNA of the CDR3 is TGTGCCAGCTCGACGAGTGACGGGGATTCACCCCTCCACTTT. This chain uses TRBV6-1 with TRBJ1-6; D gene unclear. The germline V gene encodes CDR1 MNHNS and CDR2 SASEGT. V lost 8 bases and J 8 bases, leaving 16 bases between the germline ends. This CDR3 is 14 amino acids long.

J is TRBJ1-3 and V is TRBV4-1; D unclear. In germline, CDR1 is MGHRA, CDR2 YSYEKL. The ends were cut back, 4 bases at V and 0 bases at J, with 13 bases in the middle. The CDR3 extends over 16 amino acids. The CDR3 reads CASSRLGSPSGNTIYF. For the CDR3, the DNA is TGCGCCAGCAGCCGTTTGGGCAGTCCCTCTGGAAACACCATATATTTT.

V gene TRBV5-1 combines with J gene TRBJ2-1; 12 nucleotides align to TRBD2. The CDR3 runs to 18 residues. The V gene's germline CDR1 is SGHRS and CDR2 YFSETQ. V lost 3 bases and J lost 6; bases outside the gene matches: 13. DNA of the CDR3: TGCGCCAGCAGCTGGGGACTAGCGGGCCTAGGGGCCCTCAATGAGCAGTTCTTC. This codes for CASSWGLAGLGALNEQFF.